One sample yielded the 6 T cell receptor beta chains listed below, sequenced in a study of blood T cell repertoires in COVID-19. Sequenced by immunoSEQ multiplex PCR; TCRdb stores in-frame clones only, minus some. Found here are tens of thousands of clones, roughly 87% of them singletons; the top ten hold 5% to 5.5%. Sequenced material: peripheral blood. The receptors originated from a man aged 55-75 years with acute or convalescent COVID-19.

The chain couples TRBV9 to TRBJ2-7, with 7 bases lining up with TRBD2. Trimming at V came to 0 bases and at J to 2 bases, leaving 11 bases not matched to a gene. The germline V gene encodes CDR1 SGDLS and CDR2 YYNGEE. CDR3 length: 17 residues. This CDR3 is CASSVDPGWGTTYEQYF. In DNA form, the CDR3 reads TGTGCCAGCAGCGTAGATCCCGGTTGGGGGACTACCTACGAGCAGTACTTC.

V and J are TRBV4-3 and TRBJ1-1; unclear D gene. V lost 4 bases and J 3 bases, leaving 15 bases between the germline ends. The CDR3 totals 15 residues. Germline CDR1 is LGHNA and CDR2 is YSLEER. The CDR3 coding sequence is TGCGCCAGCAGCCTTGACGGCCAGGTGGACACTGAAGCTTTCTTT. Its translation is CASSLDGQVDTEAFF.

This chain links TRBV6-2 or TRBV6-3 with TRBJ2-1; weak D call: TRBD2 (6 bases). V was clipped by 0 bases and J by 3 bases, with 12 bases between them. The germline CDR1 and CDR2 sequences are MNHEY and SVGEGT. This CDR3 region has 16 residues. CDR3 DNA sequence: TGTGCCAGCAGTTACTCGGCGGGACGAGTCTACAATGAGCAGTTCTTC. Its protein product is CASSYSAGRVYNEQFF.

The rearrangement links TRBV12-3 or TRBV12-4 to TRBJ1-1, with D tentatively TRBD1 (6 bases). Trimming took off 10 bases at V and 0 bases at J, with 12 bases between the two ends. CDR3 length equals 13 residues. CDR3 bases: TGTGCCACCCTGGACAGATTGAACACTGAAGCTTTCTTT. Translated, it gives CATLDRLNTEAFF.

This chain links TRBV7-2 with TRBJ1-1; 7 positions agree with TRBD1. The CDR3 contains 13 residues. Trimming took 6 bases from V and 5 from J; bases not matched to a gene: 6. CDR1 is SGHTA and CDR2 is FQGNSA in the germline V gene. The CDR3 reads CASRSTGVTEAFF. CDR3 coding DNA: TGTGCCAGCAGAAGTACAGGGGTGACTGAAGCTTTCTTT. Complete variable domain (other parts from reference TRBV7-2 and TRBJ1-1): GAGVSQSPSNKVTEKGKDVELRCDPISGHTALYWYRQSLGQGLEFLIYFQGNSAPDKSGLPSDRFSAERTGGSVSTLTIQRTQQEDSAVYLCASRSTGVTEAFFGQGTRLTVV.

This rearrangement joins TRBV30 to TRBJ2-5; 7 bases fit TRBD2. V trimming: 1 base; J trimming: 2 bases; junction bases outside the gene matches: 4. The germline V gene encodes CDR1 GTSNPN and CDR2 SVGIG (reference sequence). The length of the CDR3 is 14 residues. As DNA, the CDR3 is TGTGCCTGGAGTGGAGCGGGGCCTCAAGAGACCCAGTACTTC. Translation gives CAWSGAGPQETQYF. The full variable domain, its missing parts supplied by reference TRBV30 and TRBJ2-5, is SQTIHQWPATLVQPVGSPLSLECTVEGTSNPNLYWYRQAAGRGLQLLFYSVGIGQISSEVPQNLSASRPQDRQFILSSKKLLLSDSGFYLCAWSGAGPQETQYFGPGTRLLVL.